Below are 29 T cell receptor beta chains sequenced from a single sample in a study of shared clonotypes between healthy human individuals. Produced via immunoSEQ multiplex PCR; TCRdb's table is partial and in-frame only. The repertoire holds approximately 470,000 clones, with approximately 84% as singletons. The sample consisted of PBMCs. The receptors come from a woman between 40 and 55 years old in good health. Some clones in this sample may be carry-over from other donors' samples.

The chain recombines TRBV4-3 with TRBJ2-7, with 8 bases identical to TRBD1. CDR3 length equals 19 residues. Germline CDR1 reads LGHNA; CDR2 reads YSLEER. V trimming: 0 bases; J trimming: 0 bases; junction bases outside the gene matches: 13. The CDR3 is CASSQDVGVGDRGSYEQYF. CDR3 in DNA: TGCGCCAGCAGCCAAGATGTTGGGGTTGGCGACAGGGGCTCCTACGAGCAGTACTTC.

V is TRBV5-1 and J is TRBJ1-2; TRBD1 matches 9 bases. Germline trimming cut 3 bases from V and 4 bases from J; bases unmatched to any gene: 4. Germline CDR1 reads SGHRS; CDR2 reads YFSETQ. The CDR3 is made up of 14 amino acids. CDR3 loop: CASSWGTGIYGYTF. For the CDR3, the DNA is TGCGCCAGCAGCTGGGGGACAGGGATCTATGGCTACACCTTC.

The CDR3 region is CASSRDRAADTEAFF. CDR3 coding DNA: TGTGCCAGCTCAAGGGACAGGGCGGCGGACACTGAAGCTTTCTTT. This chain links TRBV18 with TRBJ1-1; 9 bases map to TRBD1. V dropped 5 bases and J dropped 3; count of bases not matched to a gene: 7. CDR3 length: 15 amino acids. The germline V gene encodes CDR1 KGHSH and CDR2 LQKENI.

This clone was counted between two and nine times. The genes are TRBV7-9 and TRBJ1-5; TRBD1 aligns across 7 bases. V was clipped by 4 bases and J by 6 bases; unmatched bases: 6. The V gene's germline CDR1 is SEHNR and CDR2 FQNEAQ (reference sequence). The CDR3 is 14 amino acids. In DNA form, the CDR3 reads TGTGCCAGCAGCTCCGACAGGGCCCCTCAGCCCCAGCATTTT. It translates to CASSSDRAPQPQHF.

Concerning this clone: Different DNA sequences within this sample yield the same CDR3. The V gene is TRBV5-6, the J gene TRBJ2-3; D might be TRBD1 (6 bases). V was shortened by 3 bases and J by 0 bases, with 8 bases between the two germline ends. The CDR3 is 14 amino acids. Germline lookup yields CDR1 SGHDT and CDR2 YYEEEE. The CDR3 region is CASSSTGSTDTQYF. In DNA, the CDR3 is TGTGCCAGCAGCTCCACAGGGAGCACAGATACGCAGTATTTT.

This chain connects TRBV9 to TRBJ2-1; 9 positions match TRBD2. J gave up 5 bases and V 0 bases, and 6 bases lay outside the gene matches. CDR3 length: 16 amino acids. CDR1 SGDLS and CDR2 YYNGEE come from the germline V gene. Written as DNA, the CDR3 is TGTGCCAGCAGCGTAGTCCCCGGGACTAGCAACAATGAGCAGTTCTTC. Protein sequence: CASSVVPGTSNNEQFF.

The sample holds one count of this clone. One base separates it from a far larger clone, so it is likely a read error. This chain uses TRBV28 with TRBJ1-3; D is undetermined. The CDR3 sequence is 19 residues long. Germline CDR1 MDHEN, CDR2 SYDVKM. CDR3 sequence reads: CACSLSLPGGVGSGNTIYF. Here the CDR3 DNA reads TGTGCCTGCAGTTTATCCTTGCCTGGCGGGGTAGGCTCTGGAAACACCATATATTTT.

Details on this clone: A far larger clone is one base from this, pointing to a likely read error. Distinct nucleotide sequences in the sample also encode this CDR3. The chain uses TRBV29-1 and TRBJ1-1, with D possibly matching TRBD1 (6 bases). This CDR3 spans 13 amino acids. From germline, CDR1 is SQVTM and CDR2 ANQGSEA. The CDR3 protein is CSVVRTEGSEALF. DNA for the CDR3: TGCAGCGTTGTTAGGACAGAGGGCTCTGAAGCTCTCTTT.

The sample holds many counts of this clone. The rearrangement joins TRBV28 to TRBJ1-2, with 7 bases matching TRBD1. Losses at the gene ends were 4 bases for V and 4 bases for J; bases not matched to a gene: 3. Germline lookup yields CDR1 MDHEN and CDR2 SYDVKM. This CDR3 has 13 residues. CDR3 bases: TGTGCCAGCAGTTACGGGACAGCCTATGGCTACACCTTC. Its protein product is CASSYGTAYGYTF.

Points on this clone: A read error may explain this, as a much larger clone is one base away. The rearrangement links TRBV27 to TRBJ2-3, with 9 bases aligning to TRBD1. V gave up 4 bases and J gave up 4 bases; unmatched junction bases: 9. CDR3 length: 16 amino acids. Per germline, CDR1 MNHEY and CDR2 SMNVEV (reference sequence). The CDR3 DNA reads as TGTGCCAGCAGTTCTGTTGGGACAGGGATGGCAGATACGCAGTATTTT. As protein: CASSSVGTGMADTQYF.

The genes are TRBV10-1 and TRBJ2-4; 7 bases are a match to TRBD2. J gave up 6 bases and V 6 bases, and 5 bases lay outside the gene matches. This CDR3 contains 13 residues. Looked up from germline, CDR1 is WNHNN and CDR2 is SYGVQD (reference sequence). For the CDR3, the DNA is TGCGCCAGCAGCCCGTCGGGGGGAAACATTCAGTACTTC. Protein: CASSPSGGNIQYF.

This clone was seen a single time. The chain uses TRBV5-1 and TRBJ2-1; TRBD1 agrees at 9 bases. The CDR3 spans 15 residues. Germline CDR1 and CDR2: SGHRS and YFSETQ. Unmatched junction bases numbered 6, after V lost 4 bases and J lost 4 bases. The CDR3 DNA is TGCGCCAGCAGCCCGGGACAGGGCCTATACAATGAGCAGTTCTTC. Translating it yields CASSPGQGLYNEQFF.

The rearrangement links TRBV29-1 to TRBJ1-1, with 7 bases identical to TRBD1. CDR1 and CDR2 (germline): SQVTM, ANQGSEA. Unmatched junction bases numbered 8, after V lost 6 bases and J lost 1 base. This CDR3 is 14 amino acids long. The CDR3 coding sequence is TGCAGCGTGATTGGGACAGCTCAGAACACTGAAGCTTTCTTT. It codes for CSVIGTAQNTEAFF.

For this clone: This likely came from a read error, as a far larger clone is one base away. Because it lacks the conserved phenylalanine or tryptophan at the end, this CDR3 is likely a read error. The genes are TRBV30 and TRBJ1-4; no clear D. This CDR3 is built from 14 residues. CDR1 is GTSNPN, CDR2 SVGIG, per germline (reference sequence). V shed 0 bases and J shed 3 bases, with 8 bases lying between them. The CDR3 sequence is CAWSVLQSNEKLFL. The DNA of the CDR3 is TGTGCCTGGAGTGTACTACAGTCTAATGAAAAACTGTTTCTT.

The chain recombines TRBV6-1 with TRBJ2-2; 10 nucleotides line up with TRBD1. V lost 6 bases to trimming and J lost 3 bases; unmatched junction nucleotides: 1. Germline V gene data show CDR1 as MNHNS and CDR2 as SASEGT. The CDR3 has 14 residues. CDR3 nucleotides: TGTGCCAGCAGGGACAGGGGGGACACCGGGGAGCTGTTTTTT. It codes for CASRDRGDTGELFF.

With respect to this clone: Given a much more abundant clone one base away, this may be a read error. The rearrangement links TRBV7-9 to TRBJ2-2, with 10 bases lining up with TRBD1. J lost 6 bases, V lost 3 bases, and 1 base had no gene match. Germline CDR1 and CDR2: SEHNR and FQNEAQ (reference sequence). The CDR3 totals 14 residues. Written as DNA, the CDR3 is TGTGCCAGCAGCTTGACAGGGGGCCCCGGGGAGCTGTTTTTT. Its protein is CASSLTGGPGELFF.

A few counts support this clone. V and J are TRBV6-6 and TRBJ2-2; D is ambiguous. This CDR3 has 12 residues. Germline V CDR1 and CDR2: MNHNY, SVGAGI (reference sequence). The V and J ends lost 7 bases and 6 bases respectively, with 9 bases between them. CDR3 protein: CASKVIAGELFF. DNA for the CDR3: TGTGCCAGCAAAGTGATTGCCGGGGAGCTGTTTTTT.

This clone appeared a few times. The CDR3 nucleotides are TGTGCCAGCAGCCGCGACAGGAACACCTACGAGCAGTACTTC. Encoded protein: CASSRDRNTYEQYF. The V gene is TRBV5-4, the J gene TRBJ2-7, with a tentative D call TRBD1 (6 bases). CDR3 length: 14 amino acids. Trimming shortened V by 4 bases and J by 2 bases, and 13 bases separated the two germline ends. CDR1 and CDR2 from the germline V gene are SGHNT and YYREEE (reference sequence).

The chain has TRBV25-1 and TRBJ2-3; D perhaps matches TRBD1 (6 bases). The CDR3 runs 16 residues. The V end was cut by 4 bases, the J end by 1 base, with 15 bases between. Germline V CDR1 and CDR2: MGHDK, SYGVNS. The chain's CDR3 is CASSVPTGIGTDTQYF. In DNA form, the CDR3 reads TGTGCCAGCAGTGTCCCCACAGGGATTGGCACAGATACGCAGTATTTT.

A remark on this clone: The sample has other DNA sequences that encode this CDR3 too. The chain has TRBV5-1 and TRBJ2-1; 8 nucleotides align to TRBD2. Losses at the gene ends were 5 bases for V and 0 bases for J; bases not matched to a gene: 4. This CDR3 contains 15 residues. From germline, CDR1 is SGHRS and CDR2 YFSETQ. The CDR3 protein is CASRTSGSSYNEQFF. CDR3 sequence (DNA): TGCGCCAGCAGAACTAGCGGTTCCTCCTACAATGAGCAGTTCTTC.

V and J are TRBV5-6 and TRBJ2-1; tentatively, D is TRBD1 (5 bases). V lost 0 bases and J 8 bases, leaving 15 bases between the germline ends. CDR1 and CDR2 from the germline V gene are SGHDT and YYEEEE. The CDR3 totals 15 residues. CDR3 sequence (DNA): TGTGCCAGCAGCTTGGTAGGGGTCGGTGTGGATGAGCAGTTCTTC. The encoded protein is CASSLVGVGVDEQFF.

CDR3 loop: CASSGRTGGTDTQYF. CDR3 in DNA: TGTGCCAGCAGTGGCCGGACAGGGGGCACAGATACGCAGTATTTT. The rearrangement joins TRBV2 to TRBJ2-3; 9 bases map to TRBD1. V gave up 4 bases and J gave up 1 base; unmatched junction bases: 3. The CDR3 totals 15 residues. Germline assignment: CDR1 SNHLY and CDR2 FYNNEI. The whole variable domain, filled in from reference TRBV2 and TRBJ2-3, reads EPEVTQTPSHQVTQMGQEVILRCVPISNHLYFYWYRQILGQKVEFLVSFYNNEISEKSEIFDDQFSVERPDGSNFTLKIRSTKLEDSAMYFCASSGRTGGTDTQYFGPGTRLTVL.

The CDR3 bases are TGCAGCGTTGTGCGGGGGGCGAGCACAGATACGCAGTATTTT. It is translated as CSVVRGASTDTQYF. V usage is TRBV29-1 and J usage is TRBJ2-3; 8 positions agree with TRBD2. This CDR3 comprises 14 residues. Germline loops: CDR1 SQVTM, CDR2 ANQGSEA. The trim removed 4 bases at V and 0 bases at J, leaving 3 bases unmatched.

The chain links TRBV29-1 to TRBJ2-7; D remains ambiguous. Germline lookup yields CDR1 SQVTM and CDR2 ANQGSEA. The CDR3 consists of 13 residues. Trimming took off 4 bases at V and 0 bases at J, with 10 bases between the two ends. This CDR3 reads CSVVTISSYEQYF. CDR3 DNA sequence: TGCAGCGTTGTGACAATAAGCTCCTACGAGCAGTACTTC.

This rearrangement joins TRBV5-1 to TRBJ2-7, with TRBD2 matching over 8 bases. V was pared by 5 bases and J by 0 bases, with 4 bases of the junction left unmatched. The CDR3 loop spans 14 amino acids. Germline V CDR1 and CDR2: SGHRS, YFSETQ. The CDR3 spells CASSFSGASYEQYF. For the CDR3, the DNA is TGCGCCAGCAGTTTTAGCGGGGCCTCCTACGAGCAGTACTTC.

About this clone itself: Other DNA sequences of this sample code for an identical CDR3. CDR3 nucleotides: TGTGCCAGCTCACCACGGGGGACTAGCGGGAGTTACAATGAGCAGTTCTTC. It translates to CASSPRGTSGSYNEQFF. The chain recombines TRBV18 with TRBJ2-1; 14 nucleotides match TRBD2. This CDR3 has 17 amino acids. The junction had 3 bases not matched to a gene; V was cut back by 1 base and J by 4 bases. Germline V lookup: CDR1 KGHSH, CDR2 LQKENI.

The table lists this clone with a count of one. Other DNA sequences within the sample encode an identical CDR3. V and J are TRBV5-1 and TRBJ1-1; unclear D gene. CDR3 size: 14 residues. The V end lost 0 bases, the J end lost 0 bases, and 6 bases lay between the germline ends. Germline V gives CDR1 SGHRS, CDR2 YFSETQ. CDR3 coding DNA: TGCGCCAGCAGCTTGGCAGCTTTGAACACTGAAGCTTTCTTT. Amino acids: CASSLAALNTEAFF.

This chain joins TRBV5-4 and TRBJ1-2; 8 nucleotides agree with TRBD1. This CDR3 spans 15 amino acids. Germline V gene lookup returns CDR1 SGHNT and CDR2 YYREEE (reference sequence). The ends lost 4 bases at V and 6 bases at J; junction bases unmatched: 11. CDR3 nucleotides: TGTGCCAGCAGCGCCCAACAGGGGGAGATTAATGGCTACACCTTC. Translating gives CASSAQQGEINGYTF.

The chain has TRBV30 and TRBJ2-2; D might be TRBD2 (6 bases). Germline V gene sequence: CDR1 GTSNPN, CDR2 SVGIG (reference sequence). This CDR3 is 15 amino acids long. Between the trimmed V and J ends, which lost 1 base and 4 bases, there was a span of 13 bases. CDR3 protein: CAWSAGSGSTGELFF. The CDR3, as DNA: TGTGCCTGGAGTGCGGGTAGCGGCTCCACCGGGGAGCTGTTTTTT.